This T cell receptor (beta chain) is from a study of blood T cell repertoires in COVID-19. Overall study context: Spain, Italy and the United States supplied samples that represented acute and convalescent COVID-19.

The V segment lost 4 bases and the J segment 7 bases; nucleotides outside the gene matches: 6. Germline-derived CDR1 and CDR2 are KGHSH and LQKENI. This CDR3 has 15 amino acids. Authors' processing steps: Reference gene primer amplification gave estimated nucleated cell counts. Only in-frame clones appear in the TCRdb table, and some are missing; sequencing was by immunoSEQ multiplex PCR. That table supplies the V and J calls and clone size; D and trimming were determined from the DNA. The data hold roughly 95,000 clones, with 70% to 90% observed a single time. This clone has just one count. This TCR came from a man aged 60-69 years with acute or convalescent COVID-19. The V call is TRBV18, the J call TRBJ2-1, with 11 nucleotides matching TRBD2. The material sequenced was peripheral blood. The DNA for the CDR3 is TGTGCCAGCTCACTAACTAGCGGGAGCGGAAATGAGCAGTTCTTC. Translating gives CASSLTSGSGNEQFF. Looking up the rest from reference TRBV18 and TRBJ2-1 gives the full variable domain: NAGVMQNPRHLVRRRGQEARLRCSPMKGHSHVYWYRQLPEEGLKFMVYLQKENIIDESGMPKERFSAEFPKEGPSILRIQQVVRGDSAAYFCASSLTSGSGNEQFFGPGTRLTVL.